One and the same sample provided the 27 T cell receptor beta chains below, sequenced in a study of human T cells and chemical hapten exposure. Time point here: pre-sensitization, week 0. Treatment of the sample: therapeutic diphenylcyclopropenone sensitization with weekly scalp DPC. TCRdb analysed the RACE reads with MiXCR anew, one entry per CDR3 protein. The sample yields some 59,000 distinct CDR3 sequences, around 10% seen once. Sequencing was performed on whole blood, taken in connection with sensitization to the hapten diphenylcyclopropenone (DPC). Receptor source: a woman between 40 and 55 years old with alopecia areata. Some clones in this sample may be carry-over from other donors' samples.

In this sample, this clonotype turned up many times. This chain uses TRBV7-2 with TRBJ1-1; perhaps TRBD1 as D (5 bases). Germline loops: CDR1 SGHTA, CDR2 FQGNSA. This CDR3 has 14 residues. Trimming removed 5 bases at V and 6 bases at J, with 16 bases between. CDR3 residues: CASSRRVNEAEAFF. CDR3 sequence (DNA): TGTGCCAGCAGCCGCAGGGTAAACGAGGCTGAAGCTTTCTTT.

This clonotype was seen only a few times. The chain employs TRBV6-6 and TRBJ1-5; D might be TRBD1 (5 bases). Germline V CDR1 and CDR2: MNHNY, SVGAGI (reference sequence). The V end lost 0 bases, the J end lost 7 bases, and 10 bases lay between the germline ends. CDR3 size: 14 residues. This chain's CDR3 is CASSYSGGVQPQHF. The CDR3 region has the DNA TGTGCCAGCAGTTACTCGGGAGGGGTACAGCCCCAGCATTTT.

This clonotype came up a few times. V gene TRBV7-2 combines with J gene TRBJ2-1, with 7 nucleotides matching TRBD2. The CDR3 consists of 14 residues. The junction had 11 bases not matched to a gene; V was cut back by 5 bases and J by 10 bases. Germline assignment: CDR1 SGHTA and CDR2 FQGNSA. For the CDR3, the DNA is TGTGCCAGCAGCCCCCCCCTGGATAGCGGGGAGCAGTTCTTC. Its translation is CASSPPLDSGEQFF.

This clonotype turned up a few times. The CDR3 DNA is TGTGCCAGCAGTGACAGTTGGGGCGCAGATACGCAGTATTTT. The encoded protein is CASSDSWGADTQYF. The chain carries TRBV6-4 and TRBJ2-3, with D perhaps matching TRBD1 (5 bases). Germline V gene data show CDR1 as MRHNA and CDR2 as SNTAGT. The CDR3 is made up of 14 amino acids. V lost 2 bases, J lost 4 bases, and 10 bases lay in between.

This clonotype was counted many times. The chain is built from TRBV4-2 and TRBJ1-2; D call uncertain. This CDR3 has 16 amino acids. V lost 0 bases to trimming and J lost 2 bases, with 13 bases between them. Germline-derived CDR1 and CDR2 are LGHNA and YNFKEQ. The CDR3 is CASSQDQADGNYGYTF. The CDR3 nucleotides read TGTGCCAGCAGCCAAGATCAGGCGGACGGAAACTATGGCTACACCTTC.

A few counts support this clonotype. The J gene is TRBJ2-5, the V gene TRBV19, with 13 bases fitting TRBD2. CDR3 length: 16 residues. The J segment lost 2 bases and the V segment lost 4 bases, leaving 4 bases of the junction unmatched. The V gene's germline CDR1 is LNHDA and CDR2 SQIVND (reference sequence). This CDR3 reads CASSRTSGGRQETQYF. Here the CDR3 DNA reads TGTGCCAGTAGTAGGACTAGCGGGGGACGTCAAGAGACCCAGTACTTC.

This clonotype has a count of ten or more. V is TRBV30 and J is TRBJ1-2; 9 nucleotides line up with TRBD1. The length of the CDR3 is 15 residues. The germline V gene encodes CDR1 GTSNPN and CDR2 SVGIG (reference sequence). V shed 0 bases and J 7 bases; nucleotides not matched to a gene: 9. The CDR3 DNA sequence: TGTGCCTGGAGTGTACGGGACAGGGAAAGCGCTGGCTACACCTTC. Amino acid sequence: CAWSVRDRESAGYTF.

In its sample, this clonotype was seen a few times. The J gene is TRBJ2-2, the V gene TRBV6-1; D is unresolved. Trimming pared 6 bases from V and 2 bases from J, leaving 13 bases between. CDR1 and CDR2 from the germline V gene are MNHNS and SASEGT. This CDR3 spans 15 amino acids. The CDR3 loop is CASRPRPDNTGELFF. Written as DNA, the CDR3 is TGTGCCAGCAGACCCCGTCCTGATAACACCGGGGAGCTGTTTTTT.

This clonotype has a count of ten or more. The chain uses TRBV6-4 and TRBJ2-3, with 9 nucleotides matching TRBD2. CDR1 and CDR2 (germline): MRHNA, SNTAGT. The CDR3 is 16 amino acids. The J segment lost 6 bases and the V segment lost 0 bases, leaving 7 bases of the junction unmatched. The CDR3, as DNA: TGTGCCAGCAGTGACTCAATAGCGGGGGTAGCGGATACGCAGTATTTT. Its protein is CASSDSIAGVADTQYF.

This clonotype was seen more than once but under ten times. V usage is TRBV9 and J usage is TRBJ2-5; no definite D call. Germline V CDR1 and CDR2: SGDLS, YYNGEE. The length of the CDR3 is 16 residues. V lost 3 bases and J lost 2, with 17 bases in between. CDR3 sequence reads: CASSALVFARQETQYF. The CDR3 nucleotides read TGTGCCAGCAGCGCCCTCGTGTTTGCCAGGCAAGAGACCCAGTACTTC.

This clonotype was seen a handful of times. The chain has TRBV11-2 and TRBJ2-2; D remains unclear. The CDR3 length is 14 residues. Germline V gene lookup returns CDR1 SGHAT and CDR2 FQNNGV. Trimming cost V 2 bases and J 0 bases, with 4 bases left between them. Here the CDR3 reads CASSLLANTGELFF. The CDR3 DNA follows: TGTGCCAGCAGCTTACTCGCGAACACCGGGGAGCTGTTTTTT.

This clonotype has more than one count but fewer than ten. This chain uses TRBV6-1 with TRBJ2-3; D not resolved. The germline gives CDR1 MNHNS, CDR2 SASEGT. V lost 8 bases and J lost 4, with 7 bases in between. This CDR3 comprises 11 residues. This chain's CDR3 is CASSISDTQYF. The DNA of the CDR3 is TGTGCCAGCTCTATATCAGATACGCAGTATTTT.

This clonotype was counted at least ten times. The rearrangement links TRBV6-5 to TRBJ2-2; TRBD2 is a possible D gene (6 bases). The CDR3 sequence is 12 residues long. Germline assignment: CDR1 MNHEY and CDR2 SVGAGI. Trimming cost V 7 bases and J 4 bases, with 7 bases left between them. The CDR3, as DNA: TGTGCCAGCACCGGGGGCACCGGGGAGCTGTTTTTT. Translated, it gives CASTGGTGELFF.

This rearrangement joins TRBV20-1 to TRBJ2-7; D possibly matches TRBD1 or TRBD2 (5 bases each). Germline V gene data show CDR1 as DFQATT and CDR2 as SNEGSKA (reference sequence). CDR3 length: 18 residues. Trimming left V 0 bases short and J 6 bases short, with 27 bases between. The CDR3 loop is CSARDLVDSPSGGSEQYF. DNA of the CDR3: TGCAGTGCTAGAGATCTTGTCGACAGCCCCTCTGGGGGATCCGAGCAGTACTTC.

The rearrangement links TRBV29-1 to TRBJ2-5; a possible D gene is TRBD1 (7 bases). The length of the CDR3 is 14 residues. V was pared by 3 bases and J by 1 base, with 12 bases between. Per germline, CDR1 SQVTM and CDR2 ANQGSEA. CDR3 loop: CSVEAGQLQETQYF. CDR3 DNA sequence: TGCAGCGTTGAGGCGGGACAGCTCCAAGAGACCCAGTACTTC.

The J gene is TRBJ1-1, the V gene TRBV20-1; D perhaps matches TRBD1 (5 bases). V was clipped by 6 bases and J by 1 base, with 15 bases between them. The CDR3 has 14 amino acids. Per germline, CDR1 DFQATT and CDR2 SNEGSKA (reference sequence). In DNA form, the CDR3 reads TGCAGTGCGGGGGGGAGTACGCCGAACACTGAAGCTTTCTTT. This gives the protein CSAGGSTPNTEAFF.

There are a few counts of this clonotype. J is TRBJ1-5 and V is TRBV2; 7 bases fit TRBD1. Germline V gene sequence: CDR1 SNHLY, CDR2 FYNNEI. The CDR3 contains 14 residues. With 3 bases clipped from V and 8 bases from J, the junction kept 7 bases outside the gene matches. The CDR3 nucleotides are TGTGCCAGCAGTGACGGACAGGTAGGCGAGCCCCAGCATTTT. As protein: CASSDGQVGEPQHF.

This clonotype was recorded a few times. This chain uses TRBV6-5 with TRBJ1-2; D is perhaps TRBD1 (5 bases). The V gene's germline CDR1 is MNHEY and CDR2 SVGAGI. The CDR3 has 13 residues. The germline V and J ends were trimmed by 6 bases and 1 base, with 9 bases remaining between them. The CDR3 nucleotides are TGTGCCAGCAGCCTCGACAGTAACTATGGCTACACCTTC. Protein product: CASSLDSNYGYTF.

Worth noting for this clonotype: The junction and the germline gene differ at one end; a read error may be behind it. The rearrangement uses TRBV2 and TRBJ2-1, with TRBD1 matching over 10 bases. Germline CDR1 and CDR2: SNHLY and FYNNEI. CDR3 length: 15 amino acids. CDR3 coding DNA: TGTGTCAGCCCTGGGGGGACAGGGGAAGGAAATGAGCAGTTCTTC. It yields the protein CVSPGGTGEGNEQFF.

This clonotype was seen at least ten times. V gene TRBV7-3 combines with J gene TRBJ2-3; TRBD1 aligns across 7 bases. Looked up from germline, CDR1 is SGHTA and CDR2 is FQGTGA. The CDR3 spans 12 residues. J lost 8 bases, V lost 5 bases, and 4 bases had no gene match. CDR3 nucleotides: TGTGCCAGCAGCCAGAGACAGGGTACGCAGTATTTT. Encoded protein: CASSQRQGTQYF.

The chain joins TRBV29-1 to TRBJ1-1; possible D gene TRBD1, 6 bases. This CDR3 is built from 15 residues. CDR1 SQVTM and CDR2 ANQGSEA come from the germline V gene. The V end was cut by 6 bases, the J end by 1 base, with 18 bases between. The CDR3 DNA is TGCAGCGTCCAGACGGGGGGCTATCAGAACACTGAAGCTTTCTTT. Its protein product is CSVQTGGYQNTEAFF.

V is TRBV9 and J is TRBJ1-1; 7 bases line up with TRBD1. V shed 4 bases, J shed 0 bases, and the junction held 9 bases outside the gene matches. Germline values: CDR1 SGDLS, CDR2 YYNGEE. CDR3 length equals 16 residues. CDR3 sequence: CASSPSGTVMNTEAFF. The CDR3 bases are TGTGCCAGCAGCCCCTCCGGGACAGTTATGAACACTGAAGCTTTCTTT.

Ten or more counts support this clonotype. The gene calls are TRBV3-1 and TRBJ2-5; D is unresolved. V was trimmed by 4 bases and J by 0 bases, leaving 15 bases between them. There are 16 residues in the CDR3. The V gene's germline CDR1 is LGHDT and CDR2 YNNKEL (reference sequence). The CDR3 reads CASSLGQVEYQETQYF. The CDR3 bases are TGTGCCAGCAGCCTGGGTCAGGTCGAGTACCAAGAGACCCAGTACTTC.

This clonotype came up a few times. The genes are TRBV2 and TRBJ1-5, with a possible D match to TRBD1 (6 bases). The CDR3 covers 13 residues. Germline V gene sequence: CDR1 SNHLY, CDR2 FYNNEI. V was trimmed by 8 bases and J by 2 bases, leaving 10 bases between them. The CDR3 spells CASAGDGNQPQHF. As DNA, the CDR3 is TGTGCCAGCGCAGGGGATGGCAATCAGCCCCAGCATTTT.

This clonotype was observed many times. The chain couples TRBV3-1 to TRBJ2-1, with D perhaps TRBD1 (5 bases). V lost 4 bases to trimming and J lost 7 bases, with 20 bases between them. Germline assignment: CDR1 LGHDT and CDR2 YNNKEL (reference sequence). The CDR3 loop spans 16 amino acids. The CDR3 DNA reads as TGTGCCAGCAGCCCGTGGACAACTCCAATTCTTAATGAGCAGTTCTTC. It yields the protein CASSPWTTPILNEQFF.

In this sample, this clonotype turned up a few times. The chain links TRBV27 to TRBJ2-5, with 11 bases aligning to TRBD2. Germline CDR1 reads MNHEY; CDR2 reads SMNVEV (reference sequence). V was pared by 3 bases and J by 6 bases, with 6 bases of the junction left unmatched. The CDR3 is 15 amino acids. The CDR3 is CASSFLSGGAKTQYF. The CDR3 DNA reads TGTGCCAGCAGTTTTCTTAGCGGGGGGGCTAAGACCCAGTACTTC.

This clonotype was seen a handful of times. The chain joins TRBV20-1 to TRBJ2-3; TRBD2 agrees at 13 bases. Germline values: CDR1 DFQATT, CDR2 SNEGSKA (reference sequence). V lost 5 bases, J lost 7 bases, and 9 bases stayed unmatched. The CDR3 has 15 residues. The CDR3 here is CSASRTSGGVNTQYF. In nucleotides, the CDR3 is TGCAGTGCTTCGCGTACTAGCGGGGGGGTCAATACGCAGTATTTT.